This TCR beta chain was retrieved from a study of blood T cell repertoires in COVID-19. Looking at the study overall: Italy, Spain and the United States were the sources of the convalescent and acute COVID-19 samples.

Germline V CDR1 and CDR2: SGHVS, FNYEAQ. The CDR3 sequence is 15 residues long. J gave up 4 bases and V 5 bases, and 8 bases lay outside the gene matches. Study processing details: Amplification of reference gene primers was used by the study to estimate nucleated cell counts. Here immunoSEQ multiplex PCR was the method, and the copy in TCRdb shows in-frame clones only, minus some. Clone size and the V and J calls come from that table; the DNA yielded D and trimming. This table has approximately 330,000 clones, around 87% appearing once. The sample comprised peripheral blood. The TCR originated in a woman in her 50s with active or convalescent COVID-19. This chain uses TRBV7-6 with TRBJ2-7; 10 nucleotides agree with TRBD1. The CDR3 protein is CASSPGTGVVYEQYF. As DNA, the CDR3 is TGTGCCAGCAGCCCAGGGACAGGGGTGGTGTACGAGCAGTACTTC.